This TCR beta chain was observed in a study of blood T cells in healthy people across ages. In the study overall: The capture of about one barcoded beta molecule per two T cells was achieved by template switching. Findings and limits, study-wide: Significant beta diversity loss was already apparent by age approximately 38, declining roughly linearly.

The germline V gene encodes CDR1 MGHRA and CDR2 YSYEKL. The CDR3 sequence is 15 residues long. A note on this clonotype: Its matching antigen is unknown. The junction shows a germline mismatch at one end, possibly a read error.

A sample-barcoded 5' primer and a J-beta primer mix were used in a second PCR of roughly 6 to 12 cycles. TCRdb reprocessed the 5' RACE reads with MiXCR, giving one entry per CDR3 protein. The data contain around 800,000 distinct CDR3 sequences, under 30% of them seen just once; the ten biggest clones take up around 2.9%. The same specimen was also included in a second study, on T cells of mothers and their children. That work adds: Related pairs of mothers and children showed slightly higher, non-significant overlap versus unrelated pairs.

The V and J genes are TRBV4-1 and TRBJ2-4, with 9 bases identical to TRBD2. The sample consisted of blood. The sequence was obtained from a boy younger than 18 in good health. CDR3 sequence reads: CASSQEGLAINIQYF. CDR3 coding DNA: TGCGCCAGCAGCCAAGAGGGACTAGCCATAAACATTCAGTACTTC.